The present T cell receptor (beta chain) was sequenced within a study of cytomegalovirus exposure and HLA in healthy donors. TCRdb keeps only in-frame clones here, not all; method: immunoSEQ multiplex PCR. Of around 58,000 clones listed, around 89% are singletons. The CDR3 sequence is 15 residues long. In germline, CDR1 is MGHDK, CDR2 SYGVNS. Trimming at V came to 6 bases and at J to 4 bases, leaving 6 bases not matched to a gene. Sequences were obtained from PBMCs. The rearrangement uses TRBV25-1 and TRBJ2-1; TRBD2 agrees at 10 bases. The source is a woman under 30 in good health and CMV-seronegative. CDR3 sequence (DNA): TGTGCCAGCAGCAATAGCGGGGGGCTGTACAATGAGCAGTTCTTC. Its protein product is CASSNSGGLYNEQFF.